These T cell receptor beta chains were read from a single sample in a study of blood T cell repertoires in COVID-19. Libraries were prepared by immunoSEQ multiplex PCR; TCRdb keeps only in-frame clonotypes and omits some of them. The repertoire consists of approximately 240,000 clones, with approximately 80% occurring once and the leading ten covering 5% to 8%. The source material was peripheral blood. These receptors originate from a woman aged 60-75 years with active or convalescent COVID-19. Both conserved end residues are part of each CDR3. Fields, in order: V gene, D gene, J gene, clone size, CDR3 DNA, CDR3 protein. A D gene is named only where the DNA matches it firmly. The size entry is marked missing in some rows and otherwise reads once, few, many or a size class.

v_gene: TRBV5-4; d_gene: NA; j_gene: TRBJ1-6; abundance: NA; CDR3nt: TGTGCCAGCAGCTGGGGTCCAGGGGATAATTCACCCCTCCACTTT; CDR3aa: CASSWGPGDNSPLHF
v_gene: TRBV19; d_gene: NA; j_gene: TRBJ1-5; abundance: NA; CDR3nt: TGTGCCAGTAGTACCGGACAGTTTGGAATCCAGCCCCAGCATTTT; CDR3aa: CASSTGQFGIQPQHF
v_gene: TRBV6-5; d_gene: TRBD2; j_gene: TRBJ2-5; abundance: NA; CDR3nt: TGTGCCAGCAGCCGGACTAGCGGCGCGCCCCAGTACTTC; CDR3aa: CASSRTSGAPQYF
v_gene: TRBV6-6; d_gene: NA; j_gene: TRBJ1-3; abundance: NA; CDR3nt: TGTGCCAGCAGTCGACTATTAACGGACAGCTCTGGAAACACCATATATTTT; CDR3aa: CASSRLLTDSSGNTIYF
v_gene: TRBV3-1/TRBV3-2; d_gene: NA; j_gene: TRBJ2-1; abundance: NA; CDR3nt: TGTGCCAGCAGCCGGGGGGACGGGGGTAAGGGTGAGCAGTTCTTC; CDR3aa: CASSRGDGGKGEQFF
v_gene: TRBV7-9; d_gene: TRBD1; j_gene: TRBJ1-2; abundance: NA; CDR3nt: TGTGCCAGCAGCCCGGGACAGGAGAACTATGGCTACACCTTC; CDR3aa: CASSPGQENYGYTF
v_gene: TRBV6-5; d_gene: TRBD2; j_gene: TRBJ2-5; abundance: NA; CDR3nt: TGTGCCAGCAGGGGACTAGCGGGGGGACAAGAGACCCAGTACTTC; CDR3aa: CASRGLAGGQETQYF
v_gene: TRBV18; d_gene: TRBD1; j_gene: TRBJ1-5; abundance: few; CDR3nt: TGTGCCAGCTCACGACGACAGGGCGGCAATCAGCCCCAGCATTTT; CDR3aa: CASSRRQGGNQPQHF
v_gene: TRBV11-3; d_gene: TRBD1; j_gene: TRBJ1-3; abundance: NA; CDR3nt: TGTGCCAGCAGCACAGGGGCTGGAAACACCATATATTTT; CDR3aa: CASSTGAGNTIYF
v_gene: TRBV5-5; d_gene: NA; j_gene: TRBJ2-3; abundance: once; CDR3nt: TGTGCCAGTCAACAGGGGAGGAGGACAGATACGCAGTATTTT; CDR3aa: CASQQGRRTDTQYF
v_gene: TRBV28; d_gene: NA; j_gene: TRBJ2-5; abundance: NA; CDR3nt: TGTGCCAGCAGTTTCATGGAGACCCAGTACTTC; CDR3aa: CASSFMETQYF
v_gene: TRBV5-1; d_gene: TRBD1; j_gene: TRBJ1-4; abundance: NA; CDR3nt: TGCGCCAGCAGCTCCACCCCGGGACAGGGGATTGAGGAAAAACTGTTTTTT; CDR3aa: CASSSTPGQGIEEKLFF
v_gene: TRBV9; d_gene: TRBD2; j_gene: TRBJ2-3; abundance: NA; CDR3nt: TGTGCCAGCAGCGGTCGGACTAGCGGCTACACAGATACGCAGTATTTT; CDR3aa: CASSGRTSGYTDTQYF
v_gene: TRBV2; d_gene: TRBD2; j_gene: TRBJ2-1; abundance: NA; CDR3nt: TGTGCCAGCAGTCCTATAACCGGACTAGCGGGAAGGAATGAGCAGTTCTTC; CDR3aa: CASSPITGLAGRNEQFF
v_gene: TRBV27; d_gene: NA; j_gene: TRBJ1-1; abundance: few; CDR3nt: TGTGCCAGCTCCACGGGGTCTGGTTTGGACACTGAAGCTTTCTTT; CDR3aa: CASSTGSGLDTEAFF
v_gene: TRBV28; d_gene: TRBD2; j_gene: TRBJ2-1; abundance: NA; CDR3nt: TGTGCCAGCAGCCCTCCGGGACTAGCCCGAAATGAGCAGTTCTTC; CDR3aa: CASSPPGLARNEQFF
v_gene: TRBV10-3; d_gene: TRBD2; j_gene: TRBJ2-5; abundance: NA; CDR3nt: TGTGCCATCAGTGGACGACTAGCGGAAGAGACCCAGTACTTC; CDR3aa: CAISGRLAEETQYF
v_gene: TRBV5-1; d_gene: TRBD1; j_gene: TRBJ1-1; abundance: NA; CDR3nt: TGCGCCAGCAGCTTGCCGGACAGGGGCCAGGGAGGCACTGAAGCTTTCTTT; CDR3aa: CASSLPDRGQGGTEAFF
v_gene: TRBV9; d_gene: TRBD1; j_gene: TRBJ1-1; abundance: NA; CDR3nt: TGTGCCAGCAGCGCCCTGACAGGGCGGAACACTGAAGCTTTCTTT; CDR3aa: CASSALTGRNTEAFF
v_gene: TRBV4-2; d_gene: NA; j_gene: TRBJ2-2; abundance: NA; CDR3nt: TGTGCCAGCAGCCCGCACATTGGAGGCAGCGGTGGACGGTCCGGGGAGCTGTTTTTT; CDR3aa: CASSPHIGGSGGRSGELFF
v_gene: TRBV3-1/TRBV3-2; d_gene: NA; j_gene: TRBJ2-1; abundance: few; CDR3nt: TGTGCCAGCAGCCAGCACGCGGGACGCCGGGGGAGTGAGCAGTTCTTC; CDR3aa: CASSQHAGRRGSEQFF
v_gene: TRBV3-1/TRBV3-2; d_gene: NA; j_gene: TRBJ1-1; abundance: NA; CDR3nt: TGTGCCAGCAGCCAGGGAGGGAGGTTGGATACTGAAGCTTTCTTT; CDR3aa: CASSQGGRLDTEAFF
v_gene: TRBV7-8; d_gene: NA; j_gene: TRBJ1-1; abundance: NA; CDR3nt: TGTGCCAGCAGCTTAGGGGGGCAGGGGCGTGGCGCTTTCTTT; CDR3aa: CASSLGGQGRGAFF
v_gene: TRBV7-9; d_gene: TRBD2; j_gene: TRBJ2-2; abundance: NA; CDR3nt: TGTGCCAGCAGCTTATGGCGCGGGAGTGATCGGCCGAACACCGGGGAGCTGTTTTTT; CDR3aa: CASSLWRGSDRPNTGELFF
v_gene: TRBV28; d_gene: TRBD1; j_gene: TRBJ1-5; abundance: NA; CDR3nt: TGTGCCAGCAGCCTGGACAGGGGAGGGAATAGCAATCAGCCCCAGCATTTT; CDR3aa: CASSLDRGGNSNQPQHF
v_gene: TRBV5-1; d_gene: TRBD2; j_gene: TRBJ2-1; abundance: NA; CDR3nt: TGCGCCAGCAGCTTGAGTCTAGCGGGGCCCAATGAGCAGTTCTTC; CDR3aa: CASSLSLAGPNEQFF
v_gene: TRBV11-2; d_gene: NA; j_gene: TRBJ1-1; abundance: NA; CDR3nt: TGTGCCAGCAGCTTAGGTACCCTACGGGTCACTGAAGCTTTCTTT; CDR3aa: CASSLGTLRVTEAFF
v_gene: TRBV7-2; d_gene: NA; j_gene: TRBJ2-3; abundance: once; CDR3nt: TGTGCCAGCAGCTTAGGCGGGACAGGCACAGATACGCAGTATTTT; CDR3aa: CASSLGGTGTDTQYF
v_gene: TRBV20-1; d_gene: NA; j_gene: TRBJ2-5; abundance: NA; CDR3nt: TGCAGTGCTAGTTACGGCGGGGGCCTCCGGGAGACCCAGTACTTC; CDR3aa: CSASYGGGLRETQYF
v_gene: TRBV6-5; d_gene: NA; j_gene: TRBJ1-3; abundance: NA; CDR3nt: TGTGCCAGCAGCATCTCGGGTTTTTCTGGAAACACCATATATTTT; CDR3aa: CASSISGFSGNTIYF
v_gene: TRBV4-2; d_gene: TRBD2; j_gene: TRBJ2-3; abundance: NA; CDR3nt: TGTGCCAGCAGCCCCCGGACTAGCGGGGAACTGAAAGATACGCAGTATTTT; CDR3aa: CASSPRTSGELKDTQYF
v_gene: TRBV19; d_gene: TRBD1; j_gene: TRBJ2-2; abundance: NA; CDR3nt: TGTGCCAGTAGTATAGATCTACGGACAGGGCTCGGGGAGCTGTTTTTT; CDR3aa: CASSIDLRTGLGELFF
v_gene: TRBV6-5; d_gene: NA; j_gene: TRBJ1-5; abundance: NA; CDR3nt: TGTGCCAGCAGTTACTCCGGAGCCTTAAATCAGCCCCAGCATTTT; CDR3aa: CASSYSGALNQPQHF
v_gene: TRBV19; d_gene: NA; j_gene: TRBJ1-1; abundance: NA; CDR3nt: TGTGCCAGTAGTCCCGGGGGGCCGCGCACTGAAGCTTTCTTT; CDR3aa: CASSPGGPRTEAFF
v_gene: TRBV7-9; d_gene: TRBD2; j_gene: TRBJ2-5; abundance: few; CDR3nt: TGTGCCAGCAGCGTACTAGCGGGAGGGGGTCAAGAGACCCAGTACTTC; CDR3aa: CASSVLAGGGQETQYF
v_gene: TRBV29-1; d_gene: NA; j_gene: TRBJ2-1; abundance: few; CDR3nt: TGCAGCGTTGAAGTCCTTCGTCAGGAGCAGTTCTTC; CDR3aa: CSVEVLRQEQFF
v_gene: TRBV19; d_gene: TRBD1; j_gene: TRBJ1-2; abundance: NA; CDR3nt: TGTGCCACAGAGACAGGGAGGAAGGGCTACACCTTC; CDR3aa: CATETGRKGYTF
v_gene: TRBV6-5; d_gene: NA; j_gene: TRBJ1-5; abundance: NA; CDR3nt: TGTGCCAGCTTGGACAGTTATCAGCCCCAGCATTTT; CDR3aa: CASLDSYQPQHF
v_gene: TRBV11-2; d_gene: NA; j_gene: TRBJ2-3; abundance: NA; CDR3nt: TGTGCCAGCAGCTTAACGGGATCGAACACAGATACGCAGTATTTT; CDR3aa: CASSLTGSNTDTQYF
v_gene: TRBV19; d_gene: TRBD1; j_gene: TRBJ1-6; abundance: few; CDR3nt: TGTGCCAGTAGCCAGACAGGGCCGAGGTCACCCCTCCACTTT; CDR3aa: CASSQTGPRSPLHF
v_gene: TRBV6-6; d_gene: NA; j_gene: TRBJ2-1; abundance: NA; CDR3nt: TGTGCCAGCACCCCGTGGGCAGGGGCCGTACGGGAGCAGTTCTTC; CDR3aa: CASTPWAGAVREQFF
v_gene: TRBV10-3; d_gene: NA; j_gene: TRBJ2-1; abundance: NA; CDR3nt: TGTGCCTCAAAACCCGAAGGGGGAGTGTCCTACAATGAGCAGTTCTTC; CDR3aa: CASKPEGGVSYNEQFF
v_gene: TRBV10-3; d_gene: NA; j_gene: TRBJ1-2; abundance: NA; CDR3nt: TGTGCCATCAGCGACATAAACTATGGCTACACCTTC; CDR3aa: CAISDINYGYTF
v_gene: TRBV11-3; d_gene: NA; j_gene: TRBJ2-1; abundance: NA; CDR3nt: TGTGCCAGCAGCTTCCTAGGCGATGAGCAGTTCTTC; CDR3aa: CASSFLGDEQFF
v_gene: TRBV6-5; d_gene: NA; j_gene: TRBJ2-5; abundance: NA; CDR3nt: TGTGCCAGCAGTCCGCGGGACTCTCAAGAGACCCAGTACTTC; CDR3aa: CASSPRDSQETQYF
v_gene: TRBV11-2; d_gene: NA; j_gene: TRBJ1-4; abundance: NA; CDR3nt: TGTGCCAGCACCCGTTGGGAGGATAGGGAAAAACTGTTTTTT; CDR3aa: CASTRWEDREKLFF
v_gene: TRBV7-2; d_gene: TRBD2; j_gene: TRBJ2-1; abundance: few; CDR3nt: TGTGCCAGCAGCATGATACTAGCGACTGAGCAGTTCTTC; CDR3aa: CASSMILATEQFF
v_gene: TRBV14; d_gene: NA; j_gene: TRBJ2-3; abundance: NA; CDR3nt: TGTGCCAGCAGCCAAGACAGGGTCACGCAGTATTTT; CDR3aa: CASSQDRVTQYF
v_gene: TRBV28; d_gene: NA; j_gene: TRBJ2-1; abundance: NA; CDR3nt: TGTGCCAGCATGTGGAGAGGGGGGGCGGATGAGCAGTTCTTC; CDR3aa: CASMWRGGADEQFF
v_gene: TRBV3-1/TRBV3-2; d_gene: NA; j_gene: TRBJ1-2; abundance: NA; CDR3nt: TGTGCCAGCAGCTCCAGTCGGGTGGCTTATGGCTACACCTTC; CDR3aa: CASSSSRVAYGYTF
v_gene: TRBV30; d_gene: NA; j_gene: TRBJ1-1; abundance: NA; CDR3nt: TGTGCCTGGAGTGTGGCCGTACGCATGAACACTGAAGCTTTCTTT; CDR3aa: CAWSVAVRMNTEAFF
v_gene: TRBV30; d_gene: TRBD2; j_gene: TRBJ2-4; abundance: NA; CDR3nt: TGTGCCTGGAGTGTAGCCCAGCGGGGACCATACAGGAACATTCAGTACTTC; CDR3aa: CAWSVAQRGPYRNIQYF
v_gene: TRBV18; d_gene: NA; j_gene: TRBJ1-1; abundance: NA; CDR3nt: TGTGCCAGCTCACCGCCGGTGGACATAACGAAAGCTTTCTTT; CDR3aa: CASSPPVDITKAFF
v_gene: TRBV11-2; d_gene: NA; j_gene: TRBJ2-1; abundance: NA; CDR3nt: TGTGCCAGCAGCGCCTCCACCGGGACACCTACCTACAATGAGCAGTTCTTC; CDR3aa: CASSASTGTPTYNEQFF
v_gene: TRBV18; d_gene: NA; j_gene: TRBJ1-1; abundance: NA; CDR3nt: TGTGCCAGCTCACCACGATCCCCCGGGGGCACTGAAGCTTTCTTT; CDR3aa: CASSPRSPGGTEAFF
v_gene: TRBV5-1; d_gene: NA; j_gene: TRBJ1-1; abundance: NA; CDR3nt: TGCGCCAGCAGCTTGGGAGCGAACACTGAAGCTTTCTTT; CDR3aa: CASSLGANTEAFF
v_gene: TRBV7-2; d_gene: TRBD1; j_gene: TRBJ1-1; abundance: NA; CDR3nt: TGTGCCAGCAGCCCCGCGGACAGGGCGAACACTGAAGCTTTCTTT; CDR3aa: CASSPADRANTEAFF